The T cell receptor (beta chain) under discussion was sequenced for a study of CD8+ T cells in alopecia areata. The sample's treatment: oral pan-JAK inhibitor, 5-10 mg twice daily. It was cDNA, reverse transcribed from extracted RNA, that served as the sequencing template. TCRdb's copy holds only in-frame clones and misses some; the assay was immunoSEQ multiplex PCR. The table has fewer than 250,000 clones, roughly two fifths seen once. Germline lookup yields CDR1 SGHRS and CDR2 YFSETQ. Trimming removed 4 bases from V and 8 bases from J, with 16 bases in between. The CDR3 totals 14 residues. The table lists this clone with a few counts.

The material was CD4+ T cells sorted from blood, obtained at approximately week 36, from a patient treated with tofacitinib. This receptor was taken from a human donor with alopecia areata. The chain couples TRBV5-1 to TRBJ2-4; either TRBD1 or TRBD2 may supply D (5 bases each). CDR3 sequence: CASSLQGRGYIQYF. Here the CDR3 DNA reads TGCGCCAGCAGCCTCCAGGGACGTGGATACATTCAGTACTTC.